This T cell receptor beta chain was retrieved from a study of blood T cells in healthy people across ages. Study findings and constraints: Not knowing donor CMV status may have confounded expanded clonotype changes. Both naive CD4+ cell counts and diversity were greater in long-lived donors than in aged donors. PBMCs that were unsorted prevented a conclusive naive versus antigen-experienced comparison.

This clonotype was counted between two and nine times. Antigen: not known. For the second PCR, which ran for about 7 to 11 cycles, a sample-barcoded 5' primer and a J-beta primer mix were used. One entry per CDR3 protein results from TCRdb running MiXCR on the 5' RACE reads. This sample yields around 520,000 distinct CDR3 sequences, of which about 27% are seen a single time; approximately 3.6% belongs to the top ten. These data were also reused for a study on T cells of mothers and their children. This second report adds: In each mother, TCR beta CDR3 reads exceeded 8.5 million; in each child, they numbered 3 million to 3.5 million.

The source is a boy between 2 and 15 years old in good health. Source material: blood.

The CDR3 DNA follows: TGCGCCAGCAGCCAACACCTCGGAGAGGTCGGGGAGCTGTTTTTT. Amino acids: CASSQHLGEVGELFF. The chain couples TRBV4-3 to TRBJ2-2; D not resolved. The CDR3 runs 15 residues. Trimming pared 2 bases from V and 7 bases from J, leaving 14 bases between. Germline CDR1 is LGHNA and CDR2 is YSLEER.